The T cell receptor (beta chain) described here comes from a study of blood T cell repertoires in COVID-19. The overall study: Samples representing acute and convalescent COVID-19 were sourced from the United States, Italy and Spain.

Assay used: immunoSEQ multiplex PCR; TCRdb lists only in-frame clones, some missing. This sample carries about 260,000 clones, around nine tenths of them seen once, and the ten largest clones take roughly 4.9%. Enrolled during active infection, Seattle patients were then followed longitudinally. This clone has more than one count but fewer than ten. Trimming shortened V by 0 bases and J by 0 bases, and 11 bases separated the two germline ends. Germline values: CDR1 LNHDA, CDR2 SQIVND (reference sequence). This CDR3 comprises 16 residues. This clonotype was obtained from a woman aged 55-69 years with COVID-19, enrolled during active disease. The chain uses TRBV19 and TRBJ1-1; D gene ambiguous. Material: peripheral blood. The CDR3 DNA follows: TGTGCCAGTAGTATAGATGCGTCGGTGATGAACACTGAAGCTTTCTTT. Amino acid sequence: CASSIDASVMNTEAFF.